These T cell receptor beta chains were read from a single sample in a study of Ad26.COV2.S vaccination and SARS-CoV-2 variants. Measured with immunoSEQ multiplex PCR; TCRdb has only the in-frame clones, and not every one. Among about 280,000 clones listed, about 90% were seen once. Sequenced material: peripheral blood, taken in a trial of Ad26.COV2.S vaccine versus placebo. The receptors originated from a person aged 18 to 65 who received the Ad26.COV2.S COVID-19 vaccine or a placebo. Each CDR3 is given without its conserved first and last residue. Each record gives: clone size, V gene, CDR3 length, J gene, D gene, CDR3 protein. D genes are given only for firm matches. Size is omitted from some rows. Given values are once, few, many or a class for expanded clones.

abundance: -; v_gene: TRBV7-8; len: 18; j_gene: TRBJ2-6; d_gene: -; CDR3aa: ASSLTGGTGLRSGANVLT
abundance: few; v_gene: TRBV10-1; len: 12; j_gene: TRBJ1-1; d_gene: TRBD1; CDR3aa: ASSRDRVNTEAF
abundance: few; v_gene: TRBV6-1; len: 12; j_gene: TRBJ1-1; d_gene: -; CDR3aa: ASSEDGAWAEAF
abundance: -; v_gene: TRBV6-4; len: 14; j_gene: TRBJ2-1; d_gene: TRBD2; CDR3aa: ASSPGLNNLYNEQF
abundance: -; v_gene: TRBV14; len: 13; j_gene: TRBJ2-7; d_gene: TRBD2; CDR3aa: ASSQKLAGGHGQY
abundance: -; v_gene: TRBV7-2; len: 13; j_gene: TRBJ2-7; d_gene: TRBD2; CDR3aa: ASSSSGGAQYEQY
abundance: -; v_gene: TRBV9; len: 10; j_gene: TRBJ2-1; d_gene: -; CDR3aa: ASSTYDNEQF
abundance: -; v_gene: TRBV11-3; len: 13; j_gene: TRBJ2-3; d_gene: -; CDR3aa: ASSLEGLRTDTQY
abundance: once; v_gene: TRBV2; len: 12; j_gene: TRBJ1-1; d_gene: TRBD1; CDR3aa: ASSKGQGDTEAF
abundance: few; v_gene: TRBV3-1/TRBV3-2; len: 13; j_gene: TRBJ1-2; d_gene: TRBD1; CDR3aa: ASSQEGTVNYGYT
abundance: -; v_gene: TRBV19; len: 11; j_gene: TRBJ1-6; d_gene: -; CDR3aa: ASSRDLNSPLH
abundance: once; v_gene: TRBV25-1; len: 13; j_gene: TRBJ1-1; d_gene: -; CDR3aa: ASSESRGMNTEAF
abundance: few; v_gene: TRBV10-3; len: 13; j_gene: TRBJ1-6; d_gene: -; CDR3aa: AISERSHYNSPLH
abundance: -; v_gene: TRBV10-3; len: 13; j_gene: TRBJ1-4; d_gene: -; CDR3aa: AISEENSFNEKLF
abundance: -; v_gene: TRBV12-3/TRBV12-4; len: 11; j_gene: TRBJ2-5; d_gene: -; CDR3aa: ASSPRTEETQY
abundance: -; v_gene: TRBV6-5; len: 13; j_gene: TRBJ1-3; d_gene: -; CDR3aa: ASSYSKRRGNTIY
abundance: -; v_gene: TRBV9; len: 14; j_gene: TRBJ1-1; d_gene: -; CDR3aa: ASSVENRPSSTEAF
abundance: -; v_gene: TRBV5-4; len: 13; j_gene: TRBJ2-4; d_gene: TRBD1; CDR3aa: ASSHPGQGINIQY
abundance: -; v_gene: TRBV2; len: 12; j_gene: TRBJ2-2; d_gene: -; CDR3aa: ASSGQGGTGELF
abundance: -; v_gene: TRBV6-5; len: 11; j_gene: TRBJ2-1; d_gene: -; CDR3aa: ASNRGTYNEQF
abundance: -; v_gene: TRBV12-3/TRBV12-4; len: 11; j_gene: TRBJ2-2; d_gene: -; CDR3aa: ASSPQGTGELF
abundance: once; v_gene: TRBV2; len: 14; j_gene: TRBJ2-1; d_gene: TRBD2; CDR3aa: ASSELGLAGWNEQF
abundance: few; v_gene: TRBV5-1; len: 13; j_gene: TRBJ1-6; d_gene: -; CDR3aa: ASSLAGGGFSPLH